Shown below are 24 T cell receptor beta chains from a single sample sequenced in a study of immune cell composition in non-small cell lung cancer. Data came from immunoSEQ multiplex PCR; TCRdb stores just in-frame clones and leaves some out. This sample has roughly 15,000 clones; around 68% occur once, and the top ten carry around 6.9%. Sequenced material: lung tumor tissue. Receptors originate from a human donor with non-small cell lung cancer.

The chain recombines TRBV29-1 with TRBJ2-2; tentative D call: TRBD2 (6 bases). The germline gives CDR1 SQVTM, CDR2 ANQGSEA. The CDR3 covers 15 residues. V dropped 6 bases and J dropped 5 bases, with 19 bases sitting between them. Here the CDR3 DNA reads TGCAGCGTGACTGGGGCGGGACTGTGGACCGGGGAGCTGTTTTTT. Amino acid sequence: CSVTGAGLWTGELFF.

The chain joins TRBV9 to TRBJ1-5; 7 nucleotides align to TRBD1. Per germline, CDR1 SGDLS and CDR2 YYNGEE. Unmatched junction bases numbered 6, after V lost 0 bases and J lost 3 bases. The CDR3 extends over 16 amino acids. The CDR3: CASSVGDRTYNQPQHF. DNA for the CDR3: TGTGCCAGCAGCGTAGGGGACAGAACTTACAATCAGCCCCAGCATTTT.

There are a few counts of this clone. The chain carries TRBV4-1 and TRBJ1-2; a possible D gene is TRBD1 (6 bases). This CDR3 contains 15 residues. Deletions cut 8 bases from V and 0 bases from J, with 16 bases between. Germline CDR1 is MGHRA and CDR2 is YSYEKL. The CDR3 loop reads CASWAPGETNYGYTF. The CDR3, as DNA: TGCGCCAGCTGGGCCCCAGGGGAAACTAACTATGGCTACACCTTC.

V usage is TRBV9 and J usage is TRBJ2-5, with 16 bases that match TRBD2. This CDR3 spans 18 amino acids. Per the germline V gene, CDR1 is SGDLS and CDR2 is YYNGEE. The trim removed 4 bases at V and 2 bases at J, leaving 8 bases unmatched. The CDR3 loop reads CASSSGLAGGLGQETQYF. CDR3 bases: TGTGCCAGCAGCTCGGGACTAGCGGGGGGGCTAGGGCAAGAGACCCAGTACTTC. Complete variable domain (other parts from reference TRBV9 and TRBJ2-5): DSGVTQTPKHLITATGQRVTLRCSPRSGDLSVYWYQQSLDQGLQFLIQYYNGEERAKGNILERFSAQQFPDLHSELNLSSLELGDSALYFCASSSGLAGGLGQETQYFGPGTRLLVL.

This clone was observed a single time. This rearrangement joins TRBV4-2 to TRBJ2-2; D is possibly TRBD2 (5 bases). CDR3 length equals 17 residues. Trimming removed 0 bases at V and 3 bases at J, with 14 bases between. Germline CDR1 is LGHNA and CDR2 is YNFKEQ. The chain's CDR3 is CASSQDGLLGDTGELFF. CDR3 sequence (DNA): TGTGCCAGCAGCCAAGACGGACTCCTTGGGGACACCGGGGAGCTGTTTTTT.

Details on this clone: Additional DNA sequences in this sample encode the identical CDR3. For the CDR3, the DNA is TGTGCCAGCAGCCATGTGGCCAAAAACATTCAGTACTTC. The encoded protein is CASSHVAKNIQYF. The rearrangement joins TRBV7-9 to TRBJ2-4; D unclear. V gave up 5 bases and J gave up 1 base, with 6 bases separating them. CDR3 size: 13 residues. The germline V gene encodes CDR1 SEHNR and CDR2 FQNEAQ (reference sequence).

The rearrangement joins TRBV7-8 to TRBJ1-4; D remains unclear. V was shortened by 4 bases and J by 7 bases, with 16 bases between the two germline ends. This CDR3 contains 15 residues. The germline V gene has CDR1 SGHVS and CDR2 FQNEAQ. The DNA for the CDR3 is TGTGCCAGCAGCTACTCAGCAGGAAGTCCTGAAAAACTGTTTTTT. It is translated as CASSYSAGSPEKLFF.

The J gene is TRBJ2-5, the V gene TRBV10-3; no clear D. Per germline, CDR1 ENHRY and CDR2 SYGVKD. The CDR3 runs 13 residues. The V gene lost 2 bases and the J gene lost 0 bases, with 4 bases spanning the gap. The CDR3 here is CAISEEYQETQYF. As DNA, the CDR3 is TGTGCCATCAGTGAGGAGTACCAAGAGACCCAGTACTTC.

V gene TRBV18 combines with J gene TRBJ1-5, with no clear D. From germline, CDR1 is KGHSH and CDR2 LQKENI. CDR3 length equals 14 residues. Trimming pared 2 bases from V and 3 bases from J, leaving 8 bases between. The CDR3 loop is CASSPSNDNQPQHF. The CDR3 nucleotides read TGTGCCAGCTCACCAAGCAACGACAATCAGCCCCAGCATTTT. The entire variable domain, with the rest obtained from reference TRBV18 and TRBJ1-5, is as follows: NAGVMQNPRHLVRRRGQEARLRCSPMKGHSHVYWYRQLPEEGLKFMVYLQKENIIDESGMPKERFSAEFPKEGPSILRIQQVVRGDSAAYFCASSPSNDNQPQHFGDGTRLSIL.

This sequence joins TRBV4-1 and TRBJ2-1; TRBD2 is a possible D gene (6 bases). V lost 1 base to trimming and J lost 1 base, with 8 bases between them. The germline V gene encodes CDR1 MGHRA and CDR2 YSYEKL. The CDR3 totals 15 residues. The CDR3 region is CASSQGGVSYNEQFF. The CDR3 nucleotides are TGCGCCAGCAGCCAAGGCGGGGTTTCCTACAATGAGCAGTTCTTC.

The J gene is TRBJ1-2, the V gene TRBV5-6; TRBD1 is a possible D gene (5 bases). The CDR3 runs to 13 residues. V was cut by 0 bases and J by 11 bases, with 14 bases left in between. Germline V gene lookup returns CDR1 SGHDT and CDR2 YYEEEE. This CDR3 is CASSLGQGAPYTF. The CDR3 coding sequence is TGTGCCAGCAGCTTGGGGCAGGGTGCACCATACACCTTC.

The chain is built from TRBV5-1 and TRBJ1-4, with D unresolved. From germline, CDR1 is SGHRS and CDR2 YFSETQ. The CDR3 length is 14 residues. The V gene lost 0 bases and the J gene lost 5 bases, with 8 bases spanning the gap. CDR3 region: CASSLGRSNEKLFF. CDR3 DNA: TGCGCCAGCAGCTTGGGCAGGTCCAATGAAAAACTGTTTTTT.

CDR3 sequence: CAISESGPSISPLHF. CDR3 in DNA: TGTGCCATCAGTGAGTCTGGGCCTTCCATCTCACCCCTCCACTTT. The chain carries TRBV10-3 and TRBJ1-6; D is unresolved. CDR1 ENHRY and CDR2 SYGVKD come from the germline V gene. This CDR3 comprises 15 residues. Trimming took 0 bases from V and 10 from J, leaving 13 bases between them.

Only one count was recorded for this clone. The J gene is TRBJ1-4, the V gene TRBV10-3; 9 nucleotides match TRBD1. The germline gives CDR1 ENHRY, CDR2 SYGVKD. V was pared by 10 bases and J by 10 bases, with 10 bases of the junction left unmatched. The CDR3 is 13 residues long. CDR3 sequence reads: CATGGDREGKLFF. The CDR3 coding sequence is TGTGCCACCGGAGGGGACAGGGAGGGAAAACTGTTTTTT.

Only one count was recorded for this clone. The chain recombines TRBV7-6 with TRBJ2-3; no clear D. Germline V gene data show CDR1 as SGHVS and CDR2 as FNYEAQ. The V gene lost 5 bases and the J gene lost 3 bases, with 18 bases spanning the gap. The CDR3 is 16 amino acids. For the CDR3, the DNA is TGTGCCAGCAGCCAAACAGACCTCATCCGAACAGATACGCAGTATTTT. Amino acid sequence: CASSQTDLIRTDTQYF.

V usage is TRBV6-6 and J usage is TRBJ2-1; 10 bases match TRBD1. V shed 4 bases and J 7 bases; nucleotides not matched to a gene: 7. This CDR3 has 15 residues. The germline CDR1 and CDR2 sequences are MNHNY and SVGAGI (reference sequence). CDR3 residues: CASSSGTGVGNEQFF. The CDR3 coding sequence is TGTGCCAGCAGTTCTGGGACAGGGGTAGGAAATGAGCAGTTCTTC.

The V and J genes are TRBV29-1 and TRBJ2-7; 9 nucleotides align to TRBD1. The germline V gene encodes CDR1 SQVTM and CDR2 ANQGSEA. Trimming took 6 bases from V and 1 from J; bases not matched to a gene: 10. The CDR3 runs 15 residues. The CDR3 nucleotides are TGCAGCGTCCCCCTTCCGGGACAGGGATCCTACGAGCAGTACTTC. Protein sequence: CSVPLPGQGSYEQYF.

This rearrangement joins TRBV5-1 to TRBJ2-3, with D uncertain. Germline V lookup: CDR1 SGHRS, CDR2 YFSETQ. The CDR3 contains 14 residues. Trimming cost V 1 base and J 6 bases, with 12 bases left between them. The CDR3 DNA reads as TGCGCCAGCAGCTTGTCCAGTTCTGGCGATACGCAGTATTTT. This encodes CASSLSSSGDTQYF.

The V gene is TRBV7-3, the J gene TRBJ1-6; weak D call: TRBD1 (6 bases). V was trimmed by 4 bases and J by 7 bases, leaving 11 bases between them. The CDR3 loop spans 14 amino acids. From germline, CDR1 is SGHTA and CDR2 FQGTGA. CDR3 loop: CASSSQGRNSPLHF. In DNA, the CDR3 is TGTGCCAGCAGCTCACAGGGACGCAATTCACCCCTCCACTTT.

V gene TRBV5-3 combines with J gene TRBJ1-2, with D hard to call. TRBV5-3 is an open reading frame, and its role is uncertain. V was trimmed by 5 bases and J by 9 bases, leaving 14 bases between them. The CDR3 contains 12 residues. CDR3 sequence: CARSAEKVCYTF. The CDR3 region has the DNA TGTGCCAGAAGTGCGGAGAAGGTTTGCTACACCTTC.

The chain is built from TRBV19 and TRBJ2-7; 7 positions match TRBD2. V gave up 10 bases and J gave up 7 bases; unmatched junction bases: 13. The CDR3 length is 13 residues. Germline CDR1 is LNHDA and CDR2 is SQIVND (reference sequence). The CDR3 loop is CATRHGGSREQYF. As DNA, the CDR3 is TGTGCCACCCGTCACGGGGGGAGTAGAGAGCAGTACTTC. The variable domain in full, completed from reference TRBV19 and TRBJ2-7, reads DGGITQSPKYLFRKEGQNVTLSCEQNLNHDAMYWYRQDPGQGLRLIYYSQIVNDFQKGDIAEGYSVSREKKESFPLTVTSAQKNPTAFYLCATRHGGSREQYFGPGTRLTVT.

The chain employs TRBV9 and TRBJ1-4; D gene ambiguous. V lost 6 bases to trimming and J lost 8 bases, with 11 bases between them. The germline CDR1 and CDR2 sequences are SGDLS and YYNGEE. CDR3 length: 12 residues. CDR3 sequence (DNA): TGTGCCAGCACCCGTCCGGGGGAAAAACTGTTTTTT. Translating gives CASTRPGEKLFF.

This chain links TRBV29-1 with TRBJ2-2; weak D call: TRBD1 (6 bases). The CDR3 has 12 residues. V was shortened by 6 bases and J by 4 bases, with 9 bases between the two germline ends. The germline gives CDR1 SQVTM, CDR2 ANQGSEA. In DNA, the CDR3 is TGCAGCGTACAGGGCTTCACCGGGGAGCTGTTTTTT. Its translation: CSVQGFTGELFF.

This clone was seen a few times. The chain links TRBV15 to TRBJ1-2; 7 nucleotides match TRBD1. CDR1 and CDR2 from the germline V gene are LNHNV and YYDKDF (reference sequence). Trimming at V came to 4 bases and at J to 8 bases, leaving 7 bases not matched to a gene. The CDR3 is 13 residues long. The CDR3 spells CATSTRTGQGYTF. The CDR3 region has the DNA TGTGCCACCAGCACCCGGACAGGACAGGGCTACACCTTC.